This entry lists 7 T cell receptor beta chains sequenced from one sample in a study of OX40 agonist ivuxolimab in advanced cancers. Assay used: immunoSEQ multiplex PCR; TCRdb lists only in-frame clones, some missing. Of approximately 70,000 clones in the sample, around 94% were seen once. The sequencing here drew on CD4+ or CD8+ T cells sorted from blood, taken in a trial of the OX40 agonist ivuxolimab. The receptor set was obtained from an adult with an advanced solid tumor such as melanoma, head and neck, liver or kidney cancer.

The chain employs TRBV10-3 and TRBJ1-2, with a weak D call TRBD1 (6 bases). The CDR3 spans 14 residues. Germline V lookup: CDR1 ENHRY, CDR2 SYGVKD. Between the trimmed V and J ends, which lost 2 bases and 6 bases, there was a span of 13 bases. CDR3 loop: CAISEGGIVNGYTF. CDR3 DNA: TGTGCCATCAGTGAGGGGGGCATAGTGAATGGCTACACCTTC.

The chain carries TRBV6-5 and TRBJ2-6; D is uncertain. This CDR3 is 16 amino acids long. CDR1 and CDR2 from the germline V gene are MNHEY and SVGAGI. V was pared by 0 bases and J by 0 bases, with 6 bases between. The CDR3 sequence is CASSYSPSSGANVLTF. DNA of the CDR3: TGTGCCAGCAGTTACTCCCCCAGCTCTGGGGCCAACGTCCTGACTTTC.

V and J are TRBV19 and TRBJ2-2; no clear D. V was cut by 4 bases and J by 5 bases, with 11 bases left in between. This CDR3 region has 14 residues. Germline V gene lookup returns CDR1 LNHDA and CDR2 SQIVND (reference sequence). CDR3 DNA: TGTGCCAGTAGTAACCCCAGTCGGACCGGGGAGCTGTTTTTT. Residues: CASSNPSRTGELFF. Full variable domain (outside the CDR3, taken from reference TRBV19 and TRBJ2-2): DGGITQSPKYLFRKEGQNVTLSCEQNLNHDAMYWYRQDPGQGLRLIYYSQIVNDFQKGDIAEGYSVSREKKESFPLTVTSAQKNPTAFYLCASSNPSRTGELFFGEGSRLTVL.

This clone showed up just once. The chain is built from TRBV7-2 and TRBJ1-2; D gene ambiguous. The germline V and J ends were trimmed by 1 base and 0 bases, with 12 bases remaining between them. CDR3 length equals 16 residues. The germline CDR1 and CDR2 sequences are SGHTA and FQGNSA. For the CDR3, the DNA is TGTGCCAGCAGCTTAGACCGTGGACTGACTAACTATGGCTACACCTTC. Protein: CASSLDRGLTNYGYTF.

Here the CDR3 DNA reads TGCGCCAGCGGTGACGGGAGCTCCTACAATGAGCAGTTCTTC. This sequence encodes CASGDGSSYNEQFF. The chain carries TRBV4-3 and TRBJ2-1, with a tentative D call TRBD2 (6 bases). The CDR3 is 14 amino acids. The germline CDR1 and CDR2 sequences are LGHNA and YSLEER. Trimming shortened V by 8 bases and J by 0 bases, and 11 bases separated the two germline ends.

This chain links TRBV7-9 with TRBJ2-2; 14 bases align to TRBD2. In germline, CDR1 is SEHNR, CDR2 FQNEAQ (reference sequence). The CDR3 length is 18 residues. V was clipped by 4 bases and J by 2 bases; unmatched bases: 6. The CDR3 sequence is CASSWLGTSGSNTGELFF. CDR3 coding DNA: TGTGCCAGCAGCTGGTTAGGGACTAGCGGGAGTAACACCGGGGAGCTGTTTTTT.

This clone was recorded only once. The chain combines TRBV7-9 with TRBJ1-5; D unclear. The CDR3 extends over 13 amino acids. Germline values: CDR1 SEHNR, CDR2 FQNEAQ (reference sequence). Between the trimmed V and J ends, which lost 5 bases and 7 bases, there was a span of 12 bases. The CDR3, as DNA: TGTGCCAGCAGCCTCGGAGGGCCCCAGCCCCAGCATTTT. The encoded protein is CASSLGGPQPQHF.